This passage covers 23 T cell receptor beta chains from one sample sequenced in a study of blood T cells in healthy people across ages. Primed by a sample-barcoded 5' primer and a J-beta primer mix, a second PCR proceeded for roughly 6 to 12 cycles. TCRdb itself ran the 5' RACE reads through MiXCR, one entry per CDR3 protein. There are about 1,500,000 distinct CDR3 sequences in the sample; roughly 40% occur only once, and less than 8% lies in the top ten. Specimen: blood. Receptors were obtained from a woman aged 18-35 years in good health.

Of note for this clonotype: The junction does not match germline at one end; this may be a read error. The chain has TRBV7-2 and TRBJ1-6; D unresolved. The CDR3 runs to 15 residues. From germline, CDR1 is SGHTA and CDR2 FQGNSA. In DNA, the CDR3 is TGTGCCAGCAGTCGAATCCCTGTTTATAATTCACCTCTCCACTTT. This gives the protein CASSRIPVYNSPLHF.

A few counts support this clonotype. V is TRBV28 and J is TRBJ1-1; TRBD1 is a possible D gene (6 bases). This CDR3 is built from 15 residues. V dropped 8 bases and J dropped 2 bases, with 18 bases sitting between them. Germline V gene sequence: CDR1 MDHEN, CDR2 SYDVKM. CDR3 sequence (DNA): TGTGCCAGCGGCCGGGACAAGGTCCTTAACACTGAAGCTTTCTTT. It is translated as CASGRDKVLNTEAFF.

A few counts support this clonotype. The CDR3 loop is CSARDGQGSSYEQYF. The CDR3 nucleotides are TGCAGTGCTAGAGACGGACAGGGATCCTCCTACGAGCAGTACTTC. V and J are TRBV20-1 and TRBJ2-7, with 8 bases aligning to TRBD1. The CDR3 extends over 15 amino acids. Germline CDR1 is DFQATT and CDR2 is SNEGSKA (reference sequence). The V and J ends lost 0 bases and 0 bases, in that order; junction bases with no gene match: 4.

A few counts support this clonotype. The chain employs TRBV2 and TRBJ2-7; possible D gene TRBD1, 6 bases. Trimming pared 8 bases from V and 2 bases from J, leaving 10 bases between. This CDR3 spans 12 amino acids. Germline V gene sequence: CDR1 SNHLY, CDR2 FYNNEI. CDR3 protein: CASLRQAYEQYF. Here the CDR3 DNA reads TGTGCCAGCCTAAGACAGGCCTACGAGCAGTACTTC.

The V gene is TRBV29-1, the J gene TRBJ2-1; TRBD1 aligns across 7 bases. This CDR3 contains 15 residues. Germline V gene data show CDR1 as SQVTM and CDR2 as ANQGSEA. Trimming cost V 7 bases and J 0 bases; bases outside gene matches: 9. The CDR3 region is CSGDSGTDSYNEQFF. CDR3 coding DNA: TGCAGCGGTGACTCCGGGACAGACTCCTACAATGAGCAGTTCTTC.

The V call is TRBV5-1, the J call TRBJ2-1, with a weak D call TRBD2 (5 bases). V was shortened by 0 bases and J by 8 bases, with 12 bases between the two germline ends. The CDR3 has 14 amino acids. Germline V gene sequence: CDR1 SGHRS, CDR2 YFSETQ. CDR3 nucleotides: TGCGCCAGCAGCTTGGCACTAGTGATCGATGAGCAGTTCTTC. It specifies CASSLALVIDEQFF.

The chain joins TRBV20-1 to TRBJ2-1, with 11 bases lining up with TRBD2. Germline V gene data show CDR1 as DFQATT and CDR2 as SNEGSKA (reference sequence). The trim removed 0 bases at V and 0 bases at J, leaving 13 bases unmatched. The CDR3 loop spans 20 amino acids. The CDR3 nucleotides read TGCAGTGCTAGAGATTTAATGGCTAGCGGGGGGACTAGCTCCTACAATGAGCAGTTCTTC. Translation gives CSARDLMASGGTSSYNEQFF.

This sequence joins TRBV12-3 or TRBV12-4 and TRBJ2-1, with 8 nucleotides matching TRBD2. CDR3 length: 16 residues. V dropped 6 bases and J dropped 0; count of bases not matched to a gene: 7. DNA for the CDR3: TGTGCCAGCAGGCCCTTGGCGGGAGGCTCCTACAATGAGCAGTTCTTC. This sequence encodes CASRPLAGGSYNEQFF.

This clonotype was recorded only once. This chain links TRBV7-2 with TRBJ2-3, with a possible D match to TRBD2 (6 bases). Trimming cost V 3 bases and J 5 bases, with 12 bases left between them. This CDR3 is 14 amino acids long. Per the germline V gene, CDR1 is SGHTA and CDR2 is FQGNSA. CDR3 coding DNA: TGTGCCAGCAGCTTTCTCCTGGAGGGAGATACGCAGTATTTT. Protein sequence: CASSFLLEGDTQYF.

Concerning this clonotype itself: This may come from a read error, since a much larger clone is one base off. The genes are TRBV6-5 and TRBJ2-5; 8 bases match TRBD1. CDR1 is MNHEY and CDR2 is SVGAGI in the germline V gene. The CDR3 spans 14 residues. The V segment lost 6 bases and the J segment 11 bases; nucleotides outside the gene matches: 14. CDR3: CASSRTGFLSEQYF. CDR3 sequence (DNA): TGTGCCAGCAGCAGGACAGGGTTTTTGAGTGAGCAGTACTTC.

This clonotype has ten or more counts. The CDR3 sequence is CASSLRASSYEQYF. CDR3 DNA: TGTGCCAGCAGTTTACGGGCTAGCTCCTACGAGCAGTACTTC. The V gene is TRBV12-3 or TRBV12-4, the J gene TRBJ2-7, with D uncertain. This CDR3 is built from 14 residues. Trimming left V 2 bases short and J 0 bases short, with 8 bases between.

This clonotype was counted a few times. The CDR3 loop reads CSVAGGGIGEAFF. The DNA of the CDR3 is TGCAGCGTTGCGGGGGGGGGAATTGGAGAAGCTTTCTTT. The chain is built from TRBV29-1 and TRBJ1-1, with D perhaps matching TRBD1 (5 bases). With 4 bases removed from V and 8 bases from J, the gap between germline ends came to 17 bases. This CDR3 is 13 amino acids long. Germline V gives CDR1 SQVTM, CDR2 ANQGSEA.

This chain connects TRBV3-1 to TRBJ2-3, with 8 bases identical to TRBD2. Unmatched junction bases numbered 7, after V lost 4 bases and J lost 1 base. Germline V gene sequence: CDR1 LGHDT, CDR2 YNNKEL (reference sequence). There are 16 residues in the CDR3. CDR3 coding DNA: TGTGCCAGCAGCCGGAGGGAGACTAGCGGCACAGATACGCAGTATTTT. This encodes CASSRRETSGTDTQYF.

V and J are TRBV29-1 and TRBJ1-2; D unresolved. Germline V gene sequence: CDR1 SQVTM, CDR2 ANQGSEA. The CDR3 extends over 11 amino acids. Trimming took 4 bases from V and 6 from J, leaving 9 bases between them. The CDR3, as DNA: TGCAGCGTTGTAAAGGGAGATGGCTACACCTTC. Its translation: CSVVKGDGYTF.

This clonotype was observed a few times. J is TRBJ2-3 and V is TRBV5-1; D remains ambiguous. This CDR3 region has 15 residues. Germline CDR1 and CDR2: SGHRS and YFSETQ. V was pared by 7 bases and J by 4 bases, with 19 bases between. CDR3 loop: CASRRSFGLADTQYF. The CDR3 region has the DNA TGCGCCAGCCGCCGTAGTTTTGGGCTGGCAGATACGCAGTATTTT.

This chain links TRBV12-3 or TRBV12-4 with TRBJ2-7, with unresolved D. Trimming removed 4 bases from V and 2 bases from J, with 12 bases in between. This CDR3 comprises 14 residues. The CDR3 sequence: CASSSDTATYEQYF. The CDR3 region has the DNA TGTGCCAGCAGTTCCGACACGGCTACCTACGAGCAGTACTTC.

The chain combines TRBV14 with TRBJ2-4; a possible D gene is TRBD1 (5 bases). Germline-derived CDR1 and CDR2 are SGHDN and FVKESK. The CDR3 runs to 13 residues. The V gene lost 2 bases and the J gene lost 13 bases, with 15 bases spanning the gap. In DNA, the CDR3 is TGTGCCAGCAGCCAACAGGGCCTCATGGGGCAGTACTTC. Translating gives CASSQQGLMGQYF.

This clonotype occurred a few times. This chain connects TRBV6-6 to TRBJ2-7; TRBD2 matches at 7 bases. Unmatched junction bases numbered 1, after V lost 2 bases and J lost 0 bases. CDR3 length equals 14 residues. Germline CDR1 and CDR2: MNHNY and SVGAGI (reference sequence). The CDR3 reads CASSYLADSYEQYF. The CDR3 DNA follows: TGTGCCAGCAGTTACCTAGCGGACTCCTACGAGCAGTACTTC.

The rearrangement links TRBV7-6 to TRBJ2-5; TRBD2 matches 12 bases. The ends lost 5 bases at V and 3 bases at J; junction bases unmatched: 10. This CDR3 comprises 17 residues. The germline gives CDR1 SGHVS, CDR2 FNYEAQ. This chain's CDR3 is CASSASTSGGLKETQYF. The CDR3 DNA sequence: TGTGCCAGCAGCGCCTCGACTAGCGGGGGATTAAAAGAGACCCAGTACTTC.

This chain connects TRBV20-1 to TRBJ2-7; D is unresolved. Germline CDR1 and CDR2: DFQATT and SNEGSKA (reference sequence). The V and J ends lost 7 bases and 2 bases respectively, with 18 bases between them. The CDR3 spans 14 residues. The CDR3 sequence: CSVRLPTATYEQYF. The DNA for the CDR3 is TGCAGTGTCAGGCTACCGACGGCCACCTACGAGCAGTACTTC.

A few counts support this clonotype. The chain links TRBV6-5 to TRBJ2-6, with 12 bases aligning to TRBD1. The V segment lost 1 base and the J segment 0 bases; nucleotides outside the gene matches: 10. Germline V gene data show CDR1 as MNHEY and CDR2 as SVGAGI. This CDR3 comprises 21 residues. This CDR3 reads CASSYWQWGQGAYSGANVLTF. The CDR3 DNA reads as TGTGCCAGCAGTTACTGGCAGTGGGGACAGGGGGCTTACTCTGGGGCCAACGTCCTGACTTTC.

The chain couples TRBV19 to TRBJ2-7; D not resolved. Germline V gene lookup returns CDR1 LNHDA and CDR2 SQIVND (reference sequence). CDR3 size: 15 residues. Between the trimmed V and J ends, which lost 3 bases and 1 base, there was a span of 13 bases. Here the CDR3 DNA reads TGTGCCAGTAGTATCAGCCAACTGAGTTCCTACGAGCAGTACTTC. Translated: CASSISQLSSYEQYF.

The chain combines TRBV11-3 with TRBJ2-5, with D perhaps assigned TRBD1 or TRBD2 (5 bases each). CDR1 is SGHNT and CDR2 is YENEEA in the germline V gene. This CDR3 has 14 amino acids. V lost 0 bases and J lost 5, with 10 bases in between. The CDR3 DNA sequence: TGTGCCAGCAGCTTAGAGGGGGATTTGGAGACCCAGTACTTC. This gives the protein CASSLEGDLETQYF.